This is a list of T cell receptor beta chains from one sample in a study of CD8+ T cells in alopecia areata. Libraries were prepared by immunoSEQ multiplex PCR; TCRdb keeps only in-frame clonotypes and omits some of them. The data hold roughly 220,000 clones, with roughly 66% observed a single time. The sample consisted of CD4+ T cells sorted from blood, taken at approximately week 42, from a patient treated with tofacitinib. All receptors come from a human donor with alopecia areata. Both conserved end residues are part of each CDR3. Each record gives: clone size, D gene, J gene, V gene, CDR3 protein, CDR3 DNA. D genes are given only for firm matches. Rows may omit the clone size; those that give it use once, few, many or a size class.

. . TRBJ1-2 TRBV30 CASKGPYGYTF TGTGCCTCAAAAGGGCCGTATGGCTACACCTTC
. TRBD1 TRBJ2-2 TRBV27 CASSRQGSRNTGELFF TGTGCCAGCAGTCGACAGGGTTCGAGGAACACCGGGGAGCTGTTTTTT
. . TRBJ2-5 TRBV5-1 CASSEGGETQYF TGCGCCAGCTCGGAGGGCGGAGAGACCCAGTACTTC
. TRBD1 TRBJ1-5 TRBV10-2 CASSGTGEGNQPQHF TGCGCCAGCAGTGGGACAGGGGAGGGCAATCAGCCCCAGCATTTT
. . TRBJ2-2 TRBV7-9 CASSYPFPEKQTGELFF TGTGCCAGCAGCTACCCCTTTCCCGAGAAGCAAACCGGGGAGCTGTTTTTT
. . TRBJ1-6 TRBV7-9 CASSPPSTPAGSSPLHF TGTGCCAGCAGCCCGCCTTCCACTCCAGCGGGGAGTTCACCCCTCCACTTT
. . TRBJ1-1 TRBV2 CASSSHDNTEAFF TGTGCCAGCAGCTCTCACGACAACACTGAAGCTTTCTTT
few . TRBJ1-1 TRBV29-1 CSVVGQDKLGAFF TGCAGCGTTGTAGGCCAGGACAAATTGGGAGCTTTCTTT
. TRBD2 TRBJ2-3 TRBV11-2 CASSDPLAGNTQYF TGTGCCAGCAGCGATCCCCTAGCGGGGAATACGCAGTATTTT
. . TRBJ1-1 TRBV30 CAWSRQENTEAFF TGTGCCTGGAGTCGACAGGAGAACACTGAAGCTTTCTTT
few . TRBJ1-2 TRBV4-3 CASSQELGANYGYTF TGCGCCAGCAGCCAAGAGCTAGGGGCGAACTATGGCTACACCTTC
. . TRBJ2-7 TRBV29-1 CSNIRYYEQYF TGCAGCAACATCCGTTACTACGAGCAGTACTTC
. . TRBJ1-2 TRBV30 CACRIHQVRIF TGTGCCTGTAGGATCCACCAGGTGCGGATCTTC
. . TRBJ1-1 TRBV9 CASSVVTNTEAFF TGTGCCAGCAGCGTAGTGACGAACACTGAAGCTTTCTTT
once . TRBJ2-3 TRBV29-1 CSVEGTNTDTQYF TGCAGCGTTGAGGGGACGAACACAGATACGCAGTATTTT
few . TRBJ1-1 TRBV5-6 CASSLVKGRLTEAFF TGTGCCAGCAGCTTGGTGAAGGGACGATTGACTGAAGCTTTCTTT
. . TRBJ1-1 TRBV29-1 CSVGEENTEAFF TGCAGCGTTGGCGAGGAGAACACTGAAGCTTTCTTT
. TRBD1 TRBJ2-6 TRBV7-7 CASSPGDRVLTF TGTGCCAGCAGCCCCGGGGACAGGGTGCTGACTTTC
. TRBD2 TRBJ2-3 TRBV30 CAWNIGTSTQYF TGTGCCTGGAATATTGGGACTAGCACGCAGTATTTT
. . TRBJ2-3 TRBV7-9 CASSTRLPRTDTQYF TGTGCCAGCAGCACCAGACTCCCCCGAACAGATACGCAGTATTTT
. TRBD2 TRBJ2-1 TRBV29-1 CSVRRLAGVHEQFF TGCAGCGTCCGCCGACTAGCGGGGGTTCATGAGCAGTTCTTC
. . TRBJ2-3 TRBV5-6 CASRVTDTQYF TGTGCCAGCAGGGTCACAGATACGCAGTATTTT
. . TRBJ2-5 TRBV7-8 CASSLMGGTQYF TGTGCCAGCAGCTTAATGGGGGGGACCCAGTACTTC
few . TRBJ1-1 TRBV6-1 CASSSALGGTEAFF TGTGCCAGCAGCAGTGCGTTGGGGGGCACTGAAGCTTTCTTT
few . TRBJ2-4 TRBV7-9 CASTLAGQGLGIQYF TGTGCCAGCACCCTAGCGGGACAGGGGTTAGGCATTCAGTACTTC
. . TRBJ2-7 TRBV4-3 CASSPAAGVYEQYF TGCGCCAGCAGCCCAGCGGCAGGGGTCTACGAGCAGTACTTC
. . TRBJ2-3 TRBV7-9 CASSPSDFYTDTQYF TGTGCCAGCAGCCCCTCGGACTTCTACACAGATACGCAGTATTTT
few . TRBJ2-1 TRBV6-1 CASSEASSGSDEQFF TGTGCCAGCAGTGAAGCATCCTCGGGGAGCGATGAGCAGTTCTTC
. TRBD2 TRBJ2-6 TRBV25-1 CASSGTPGGGSGANVLTF TGTGCCAGCAGTGGAACCCCGGGCGGGGGGTCTGGGGCCAACGTCCTGACTTTC
. . TRBJ1-2 TRBV5-1 CASSEGDGYTF TGCGCCAGCAGCGAAGGTGATGGCTACACCTTC
. . TRBJ2-3 TRBV13 CASSLRAAGARTDTQYF TGTGCCAGCAGCTTAAGGGCCGCGGGGGCCAGAACAGATACGCAGTATTTT
. . TRBJ1-1 TRBV7-2 CASSPGRHLKEAFF TGTGCCAGCAGCCCAGGGCGGCACTTAAAGGAAGCTTTCTTT
. . TRBJ1-1 TRBV29-1 CSVGRFDEAFF TGCAGCGTTGGTCGGTTTGACGAAGCTTTCTTT
. TRBD2 TRBJ2-3 TRBV5-1 CASSLTSGGLDTQYF TGCGCCAGCAGCTTGACTAGCGGGGGGTTAGATACGCAGTATTTT
few . TRBJ2-1 TRBV5-1 CASNRVENNEQFF TGCGCCAGCAACAGGGTCGAGAACAATGAGCAGTTCTTC
. . TRBJ2-7 TRBV11-1 CASSLDGGEQYF TGTGCCAGCAGCTTAGACGGGGGCGAGCAGTACTTC
. . TRBJ1-2 TRBV14 CASSRIGGTNYGYTF TGTGCCAGCAGCCGAATTGGGGGTACTAACTATGGCTACACCTTC
. . TRBJ2-3 TRBV28 CASSRQGTFSTDTQYF TGTGCCAGCAGCCGGCAGGGGACCTTTAGCACAGATACGCAGTATTTT
. TRBD1 TRBJ1-1 TRBV29-1 CSVEDRQGLTEAFF TGCAGCGTTGAAGATCGACAGGGGCTGACTGAAGCTTTCTTT
. TRBD1 TRBJ1-2 TRBV10-3 CAISGQGEGGGYTF TGTGCCATCAGTGGACAGGGTGAGGGGGGAGGCTACACCTTC
few TRBD1 TRBJ2-5 TRBV29-1 CSGRGLFQETQYF TGCAGCGGCAGGGGGCTCTTCCAAGAGACCCAGTACTTC
few TRBD1 TRBJ2-7 TRBV29-1 CSVGMTGAEQYF TGCAGCGTTGGAATGACAGGGGCCGAGCAGTACTTC
. . TRBJ1-1 TRBV29-1 CSVTTAGAFF TGCAGCGTGACCACCGCTGGGGCTTTCTTT
few . TRBJ1-2 TRBV29-1 CSVEMWAPNYGYTF TGCAGCGTTGAAATGTGGGCCCCTAACTATGGCTACACCTTC
few . TRBJ2-3 TRBV7-2 CASNRGVSDTQYF TGTGCCAGCAATCGCGGCGTATCAGATACGCAGTATTTT
. . TRBJ2-7 TRBV11-3 CASSLPQGYYEQYF TGTGCCAGCAGCTTACCACAGGGTTACTACGAGCAGTACTTC
. . TRBJ1-1 TRBV15 CATSRERVGGAEAFF TGTGCCACCAGCAGAGAAAGAGTAGGGGGGGCTGAAGCTTTCTTT
. . TRBJ1-5 TRBV28 CASGLMYSNQPQHF TGTGCCAGCGGCCTGATGTATAGCAATCAGCCCCAGCATTTT
few . TRBJ2-5 TRBV13 CASSFIQGGTQYF TGTGCCAGCAGCTTTATCCAGGGAGGGACCCAGTACTTC
. . TRBJ1-1 TRBV30 CAWSVAVRDGTEAFF TGTGCCTGGAGTGTCGCCGTGAGGGACGGCACTGAAGCTTTCTTT
. TRBD1 TRBJ1-5 TRBV28 CASSLSDRGRVFSPQPQHF TGTGCCAGCAGTTTAAGTGACAGGGGGCGCGTTTTTTCCCCTCAGCCCCAGCATTTT
. TRBD1 TRBJ1-6 TRBV2 CASSQREGAGSPLHF TGTGCCAGCTCCCAACGGGAGGGGGCAGGGTCACCCCTCCACTTT
. . TRBJ2-5 TRBV5-1 CASSLNSASYQETQYF TGCGCCAGCAGCCTTAATTCGGCTTCCTACCAAGAGACCCAGTACTTC
few . TRBJ1-2 TRBV14 CASTQGPSISLGGYTF TGTGCCAGCACCCAAGGACCTAGTATCTCCCTCGGAGGCTACACCTTC
. TRBD1 TRBJ2-3 TRBV4-3 CASSPRGLADTQYF TGCGCCAGCAGCCCGAGGGGGCTCGCAGATACGCAGTATTTT
. TRBD1 TRBJ1-2 TRBV11-2 CASSSQGAYGYTF TGTGCCAGCAGCTCCCAGGGGGCGTATGGCTACACCTTC
. . TRBJ2-6 TRBV18 CASCPGISGANVLTF TGTGCCAGCTGCCCAGGAATCTCTGGGGCCAACGTCCTGACTTTC